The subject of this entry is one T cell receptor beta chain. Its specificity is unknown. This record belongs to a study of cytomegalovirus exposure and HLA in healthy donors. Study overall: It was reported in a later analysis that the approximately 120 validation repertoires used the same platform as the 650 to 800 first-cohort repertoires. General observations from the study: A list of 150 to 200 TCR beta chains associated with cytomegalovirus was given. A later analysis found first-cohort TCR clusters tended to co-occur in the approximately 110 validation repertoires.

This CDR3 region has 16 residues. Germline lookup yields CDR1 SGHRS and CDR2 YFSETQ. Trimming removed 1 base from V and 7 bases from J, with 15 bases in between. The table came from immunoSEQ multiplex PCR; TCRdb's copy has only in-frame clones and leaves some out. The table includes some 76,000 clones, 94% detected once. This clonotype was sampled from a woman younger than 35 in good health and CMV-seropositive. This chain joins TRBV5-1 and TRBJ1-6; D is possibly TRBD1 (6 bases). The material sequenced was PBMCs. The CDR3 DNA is TGCGCCAGCAGCTTGTCAACCGGGACATCCAATTCACCCCTCCACTTT. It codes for CASSLSTGTSNSPLHF.